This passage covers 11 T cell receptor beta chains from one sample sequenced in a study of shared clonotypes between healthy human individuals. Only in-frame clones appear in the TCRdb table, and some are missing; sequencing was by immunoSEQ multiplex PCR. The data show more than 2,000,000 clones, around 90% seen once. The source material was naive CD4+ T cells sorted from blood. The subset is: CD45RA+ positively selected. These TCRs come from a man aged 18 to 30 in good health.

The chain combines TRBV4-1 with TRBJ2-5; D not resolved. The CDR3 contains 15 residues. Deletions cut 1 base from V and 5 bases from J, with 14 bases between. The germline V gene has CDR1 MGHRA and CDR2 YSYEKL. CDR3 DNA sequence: TGCGCCAGCAGCCAAGTTGCAGGAGATGGGGAGACCCAGTACTTC. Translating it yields CASSQVAGDGETQYF.

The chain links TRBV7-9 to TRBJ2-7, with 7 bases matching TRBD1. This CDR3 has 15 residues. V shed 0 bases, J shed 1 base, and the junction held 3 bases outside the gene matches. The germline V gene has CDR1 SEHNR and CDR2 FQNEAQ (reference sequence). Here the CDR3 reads CASSLAGQRSYEQYF. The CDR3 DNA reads TGTGCCAGCAGCTTAGCGGGACAGCGTTCCTACGAGCAGTACTTC. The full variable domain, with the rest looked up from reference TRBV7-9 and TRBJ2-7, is DTGVSQNPRHKITKRGQNVTFRCDPISEHNRLYWYRQTLGQGPEFLTYFQNEAQLEKSRLLSDRFSAERPKGSFSTLEIQRTEQGDSAMYLCASSLAGQRSYEQYFGPGTRLTVT.

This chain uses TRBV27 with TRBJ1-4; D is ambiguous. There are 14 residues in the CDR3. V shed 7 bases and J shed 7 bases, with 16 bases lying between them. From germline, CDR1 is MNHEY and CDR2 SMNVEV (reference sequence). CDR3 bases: TGTGCCAGCACGCCCTTGGGAGGAAGTGAAAAACTGTTTTTT. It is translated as CASTPLGGSEKLFF.

The CDR3 is CASRATGVGTGELFF. Written as DNA, the CDR3 is TGTGCCAGCAGAGCGACAGGGGTCGGCACCGGGGAGCTGTTTTTT. The V and J genes are TRBV2 and TRBJ2-2; 8 bases are a match to TRBD1. The J segment lost 4 bases and the V segment lost 6 bases, leaving 7 bases of the junction unmatched. The V gene's germline CDR1 is SNHLY and CDR2 FYNNEI. This CDR3 region has 15 residues.

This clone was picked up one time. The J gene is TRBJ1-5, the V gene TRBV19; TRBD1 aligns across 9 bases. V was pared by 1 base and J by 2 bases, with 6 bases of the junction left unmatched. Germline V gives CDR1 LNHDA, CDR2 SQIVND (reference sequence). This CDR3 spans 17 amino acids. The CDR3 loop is CASSIGQGELGNQPQHF. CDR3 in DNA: TGTGCCAGTAGTATAGGACAGGGGGAATTGGGCAATCAGCCCCAGCATTTT.

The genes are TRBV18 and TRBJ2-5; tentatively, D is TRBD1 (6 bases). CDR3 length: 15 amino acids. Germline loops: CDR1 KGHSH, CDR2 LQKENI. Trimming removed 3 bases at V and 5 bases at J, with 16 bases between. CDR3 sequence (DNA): TGTGCCAGCTCACCGACAGGTATCCAAACGGAGACCCAGTACTTC. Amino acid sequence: CASSPTGIQTETQYF. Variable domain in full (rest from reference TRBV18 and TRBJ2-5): NAGVMQNPRHLVRRRGQEARLRCSPMKGHSHVYWYRQLPEEGLKFMVYLQKENIIDESGMPKERFSAEFPKEGPSILRIQQVVRGDSAAYFCASSPTGIQTETQYFGPGTRLLVL.

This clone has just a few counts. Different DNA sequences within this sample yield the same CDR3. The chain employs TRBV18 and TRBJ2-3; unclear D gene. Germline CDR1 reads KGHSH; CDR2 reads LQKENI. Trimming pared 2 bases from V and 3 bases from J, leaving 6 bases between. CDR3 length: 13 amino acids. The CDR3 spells CASSPDGTDTQYF. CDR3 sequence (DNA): TGTGCCAGCTCACCAGACGGTACAGATACGCAGTATTTT.

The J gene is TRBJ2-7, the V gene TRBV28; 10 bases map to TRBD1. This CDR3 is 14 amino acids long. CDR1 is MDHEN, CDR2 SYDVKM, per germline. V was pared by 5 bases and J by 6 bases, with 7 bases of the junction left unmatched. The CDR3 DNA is TGTGCCAGCAGTCCCCAGGACAGGGGGGGCGAGCAGTACTTC. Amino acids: CASSPQDRGGEQYF.

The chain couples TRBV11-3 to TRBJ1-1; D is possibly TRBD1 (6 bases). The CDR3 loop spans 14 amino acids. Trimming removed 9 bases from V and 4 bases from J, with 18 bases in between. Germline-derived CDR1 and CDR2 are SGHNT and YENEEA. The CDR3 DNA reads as TGTGCCAGGTGTTTTGGGGGCCGGACCACTGAAGCTTTCTTT. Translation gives CARCFGGRTTEAFF.

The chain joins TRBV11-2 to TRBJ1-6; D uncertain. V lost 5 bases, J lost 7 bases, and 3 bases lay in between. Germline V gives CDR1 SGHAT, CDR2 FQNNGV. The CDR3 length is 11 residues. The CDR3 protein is CASSQNSPLHF. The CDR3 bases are TGTGCCAGCAGCCAGAATTCACCCCTCCACTTT.

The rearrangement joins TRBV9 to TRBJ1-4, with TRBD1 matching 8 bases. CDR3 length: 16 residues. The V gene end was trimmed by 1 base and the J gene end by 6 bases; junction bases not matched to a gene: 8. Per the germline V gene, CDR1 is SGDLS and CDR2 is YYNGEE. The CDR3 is CASSVFYGTGDEKLFF. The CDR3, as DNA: TGTGCCAGCAGCGTATTTTACGGGACAGGAGATGAAAAACTGTTTTTT. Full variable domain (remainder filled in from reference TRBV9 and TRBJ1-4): DSGVTQTPKHLITATGQRVTLRCSPRSGDLSVYWYQQSLDQGLQFLIQYYNGEERAKGNILERFSAQQFPDLHSELNLSSLELGDSALYFCASSVFYGTGDEKLFFGSGTQLSVL.